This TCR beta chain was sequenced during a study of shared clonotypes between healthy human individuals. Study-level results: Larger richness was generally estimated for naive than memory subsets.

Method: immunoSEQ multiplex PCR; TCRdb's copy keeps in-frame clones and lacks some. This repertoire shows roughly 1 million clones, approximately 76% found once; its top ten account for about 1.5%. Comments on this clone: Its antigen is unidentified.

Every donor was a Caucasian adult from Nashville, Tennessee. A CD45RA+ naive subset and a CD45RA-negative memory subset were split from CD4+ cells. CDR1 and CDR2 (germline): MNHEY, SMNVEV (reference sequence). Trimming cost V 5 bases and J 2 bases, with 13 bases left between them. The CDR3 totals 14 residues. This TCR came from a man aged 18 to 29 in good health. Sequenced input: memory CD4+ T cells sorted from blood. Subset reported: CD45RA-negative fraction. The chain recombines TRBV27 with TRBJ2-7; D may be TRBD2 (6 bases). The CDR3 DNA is TGTGCCAGCAGTCCGCGGGACCCTGCCTACGAGCAGTACTTC. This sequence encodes CASSPRDPAYEQYF.